The TCR beta chain under discussion was sequenced for a study of T cell repertoires in cytomegalovirus infection. In the study overall: CMV epitopes, recently identified HLA-C-restricted and well-studied HLA-B-restricted, were used.

The CDR3 length is 18 residues. Trimming at V came to 4 bases and at J to 3 bases, leaving 7 bases not matched to a gene. The germline gives CDR1 SGHRS, CDR2 YFSETQ. This clonotype came up a few times. The antigen is undetermined. TCRdb processed the reads anew with MiXCR; each CDR3 protein has one entry. The sample gives approximately 340,000 distinct CDR3 sequences, approximately 32% of which show up once; 20% is in the top ten. Sequencing was performed on cultured PBMCs, taken from culture after CMV antigen stimulation. The origin of this receptor is a human donor in good health (CMV status not recorded). Some clones in this sample may be carry-over from other donors' samples. This chain links TRBV5-1 with TRBJ2-1, with 16 positions matching TRBD2. This CDR3 is CASSLGTSGRAGYNEQFF. The CDR3 DNA is TGCGCCAGCAGCCTGGGGACTAGCGGGAGGGCCGGCTACAATGAGCAGTTCTTC. The whole variable domain, filled in from reference TRBV5-1 and TRBJ2-1, reads KAGVTQTPRYLIKTRGQQVTLSCSPISGHRSVSWYQQTPGQGLQFLFEYFSETQRNKGNFPGRFSGRQFSNSRSEMNVSTLELGDSALYLCASSLGTSGRAGYNEQFFGPGTRLTVL.